This is a list of T cell receptor beta chains from one sample in a study of beta chain features in type 1 diabetes. Data came from immunoSEQ multiplex PCR; TCRdb stores just in-frame clones and leaves some out. The sample contains roughly 250,000 clones, just over 20% of which appear only once. Sequenced sample: naive CD4+ T cells from blood. The receptors shown here come from a woman between 40 and 55 years old with type 1 diabetes. Each CDR3 is given with its conserved first and last residue. The order of the fields is D gene, V gene, CDR3 protein. A D gene is named only where the DNA matches it firmly.

- | TRBV15 | CATSSLDRYNEKLFF
- | TRBV28 | CASSLWGAGYGYTF
- | TRBV30 | CARGGADYGYTF
- | TRBV6-5 | CASRDLQLLRNEQYF
- | TRBV4-3 | CASSQEPSQAKNIQYF
- | TRBV4-1 | CASRGVGGANVLTF
- | TRBV6-5 | CASTTDRTTTEAFF
- | TRBV10-3 | CAISDRSGNYGYTF
TRBD2 | TRBV7-9 | CASSFPGLAVGQETQYF
TRBD1 | TRBV7-9 | CASSPGQGPDTQYF
- | TRBV18 | CASSIGSSNQPQHF
TRBD1 | TRBV19 | CASSPRDRDGYTF
TRBD2 | TRBV6-6 | CASSPTSVPYEQYF
TRBD2 | TRBV19 | CASGTSGGETQYF
- | TRBV29-1 | CSVAGRMNTEAFF
- | TRBV4-1 | CASSQGRVGGQPQHF
- | TRBV6-5 | CASSYSGRDYGYTF
- | TRBV7-3 | CASSLAGAGETQYF
TRBD1 | TRBV9 | CASSSPRQGPIAKNIQYF
- | TRBV30 | CAWTKTGNTEAFF
- | TRBV4-1 | CASSQQQTYEQYF
TRBD2 | TRBV7-9 | CASSLGTSGIDEQFF
TRBD2 | TRBV7-2 | CASSRGLAGTEQYF
- | TRBV5-1 | CASSSRNNKNTEAFF
- | TRBV7-2 | CASSSLGSTEAFF
TRBD2 | TRBV9 | CASSVEGTSGSGTGELFF
- | TRBV5-1 | CASSLEQNYGYTF
TRBD2 | TRBV6-6 | CASRGGQENIQYF
- | TRBV30 | CAWSVGGRETQYF
TRBD1 | TRBV5-1 | CASSRGQVNTEAFF
TRBD2 | TRBV7-2 | CASSPSGSSYNEQFF
- | TRBV6-5 | CASSQRGRGYGYTF
- | TRBV4-3 | CASSQESNRNTEAFF
- | TRBV20-1 | CSAVAPGEQYF
TRBD2 | TRBV29-1 | CSVEGGLLPSSYNEQFF
TRBD1 | TRBV30 | CASSGTGFNEQFF
- | TRBV15 | CATSRDQGPDTQYF
TRBD1 | TRBV5-4 | CASSRITGQPSLGTQYF
- | TRBV7-2 | CASSPSSRDGETQYF
- | TRBV4-3 | CASSQAAGGDQPQHF
- | TRBV29-1 | CSSWGGAGYGYTF
- | TRBV7-8 | CASSFLSDTQYF
- | TRBV7-3 | CASSLMGGAGNEQFF
- | TRBV27 | CASSLKGDNEQFF
TRBD2 | TRBV29-1 | CSVWASGSPYNEQFF
TRBD2 | TRBV30 | CACTTSGEETQYF
- | TRBV15 | CATSRDQGQGNEQFF
TRBD1 | TRBV27 | CASSPKPGQGGSPLHF
- | TRBV29-1 | CSARGAGRHTEAFF
TRBD2 | TRBV6-5 | CASSKRLAAETQYF
- | TRBV5-4 | CASSLPGTSTDTQYF
TRBD2 | TRBV6-5 | CASRGVKNIQYF
- | TRBV7-9 | CASSFRQETQYF
- | TRBV29-1 | CSVEESGISLEQYF
TRBD1 | TRBV9 | CASSPPGQGNYGYTF
TRBD1 | TRBV9 | CASSGTDTEAFF
- | TRBV28 | CASSSPPWRAFF
- | TRBV19 | CASSAQGTNTGELFF